Reported below is one T cell receptor beta chain. This receptor's antigen is unknown. Base qualities were left out, and no much larger clone turns up one base away. The library was made by 5' RACE. The sequencing machine was an Illumina HiSeq 2500. A second about 7 to 11 cycle PCR used a sample-barcoded 5' primer and a J-beta primer mix. Each TCR beta cDNA molecule received a unique molecular identifier from a template-switch 5' adaptor carrying 12 random nucleotides. Each sample yielded at least 3 million CDR3-containing paired-end reads. The Mint cDNA synthesis kit, primed by a TRBC-specific oligonucleotide, was used to synthesize first-strand cDNA from all RNA. Following uracil-DNA glycosylase treatment, all cDNA underwent a first 18-cycle PCR with the universal primers M1SS and BC2_uni_R. The published analysis was carried out like this. For normalization, 1 million high-quality reads were randomly selected from each sample, with every read carrying a distinct molecular identifier. Instead of being binned into consensus sequences, reads that shared molecular identifiers were thrown out. MiTCR, set to a Q25 quality threshold and the strictest error-elimination algorithm, was used for CDR3 identification, clonotype clustering and error correction. A nonparametric unseen species model using Euler transformation provided a lower-bound estimate of total TCR beta diversity. Through fastp at Q25 and MiXCR, TCRdb rebuilt clones from the public reads, retaining in-frame beta chains. One record per CDR3 amino acid sequence lists the most common genes and DNA. These V and J calls originate from TCRdb's pipeline instead of the authors' own analysis. Present in this sample are about 580,000 distinct CDR3 sequences, less than 60% of which were seen just once. Jointly, the top ten make up approximately 23% of the sample.

These data are taken from a study of blood T cells in healthy people across ages (dated by TCRdb to between 2014 and 2016). In terms of the full investigation: In model experiments, roughly one uniquely barcoded TCR beta cDNA molecule per two T cells was captured by template switching. Age-related changes in TCR beta repertoire diversity were measured in the study by deep sequencing normalized with unique cDNA molecular identifiers. The donors were split into four age groups: young (average around 16 years), middle-aged (39), aged (roughly 60) and long-lived (under 90). To avoid experimental bias, donors of different ages were distributed randomly across sequencing lanes. Two additional independent replicas of 1 million unique cDNA reads from the same blood draw were analyzed for two donors (one aged 18 to 30 and one aged 80 or older).

The donors were roughly 40 Caucasian individuals from Russia, aged 6 to 90 years, who were systemically healthy. Each donor gave 8 to 10 milliliters of peripheral blood, collected into EDTA-treated Vacutainer tubes. Ficoll-Paque density-gradient centrifugation was used to isolate PBMCs, with at least 7 million per sample. Total RNA, at least 5 micrograms per sample, was extracted from PBMCs with Trizol reagent. The percentages of naive CD45RAhigh/CD27high T cells were determined by flow cytometry on a PBMC aliquot from every donor. The investigation overall reported the following: Because the CMV infection status of the donors was unknown, age-related changes in expanded clonotypes may potentially have been confounded. Observed TCR beta diversity correlated strongly with the percentage of naive T cells measured by flow cytometry. Estimates of total diversity from one million sequenced T cells were regarded as lower bounds and underestimates. Observed TCR beta diversity per million T cells fell roughly linearly with age, and a significant reduction was already apparent by age about 43. Since profiling was done on bulk unsorted PBMCs, naive and antigen-experienced compartments could not be conclusively compared. The long-lived group showed more naive CD4+ T cells, fewer expanded clones and increased TCR diversity than the aged group, suggesting age selection.

The sequenced material came from blood. The sequence derives from a man aged 80 or over in good health.

At the DNA level, the sequence is TGTGCCAGCAGCCGCTGGTCCGACGAGCAGTACTTC. Its amino acids are CASSRWSDEQYF. The chain couples TRBV7-2 to TRBJ2-4; the D gene lacks a confident call. The J call may be in error: the DNA end matches TRBJ2-7 better. Its CDR3 holds 12 amino acids, cysteine through phenylalanine. This entry keeps only the CDR3 DNA: 36 bases, framed from base 1. The germline V gene gives CDR1 as SGHTA and CDR2 as FQGNSA.